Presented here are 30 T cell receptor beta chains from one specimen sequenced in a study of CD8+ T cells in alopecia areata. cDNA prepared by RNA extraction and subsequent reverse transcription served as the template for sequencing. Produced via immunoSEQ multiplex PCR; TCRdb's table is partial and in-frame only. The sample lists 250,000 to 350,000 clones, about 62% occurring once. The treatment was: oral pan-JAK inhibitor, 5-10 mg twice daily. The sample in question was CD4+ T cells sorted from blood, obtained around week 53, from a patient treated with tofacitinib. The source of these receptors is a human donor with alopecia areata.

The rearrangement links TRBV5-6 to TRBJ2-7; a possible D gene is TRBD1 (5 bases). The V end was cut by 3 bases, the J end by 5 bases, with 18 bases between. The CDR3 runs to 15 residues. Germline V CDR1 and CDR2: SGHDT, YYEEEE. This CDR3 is CASSSFGAGFHEQYF. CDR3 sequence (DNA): TGTGCCAGCAGCTCCTTTGGGGCAGGGTTCCACGAGCAGTACTTC.

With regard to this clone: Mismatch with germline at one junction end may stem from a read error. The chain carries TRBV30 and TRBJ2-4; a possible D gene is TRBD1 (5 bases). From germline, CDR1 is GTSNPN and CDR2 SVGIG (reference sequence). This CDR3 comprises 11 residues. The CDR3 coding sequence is TGTGCCTGGAAATTCTGGCCCCGGACATGCTTC. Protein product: CAWKFWPRTCF.

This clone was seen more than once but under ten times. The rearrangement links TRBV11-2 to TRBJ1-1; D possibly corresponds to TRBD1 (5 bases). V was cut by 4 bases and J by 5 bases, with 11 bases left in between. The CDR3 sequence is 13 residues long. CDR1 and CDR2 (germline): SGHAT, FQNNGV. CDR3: CASSWGRGTEAFF. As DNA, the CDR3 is TGTGCCAGCAGCTGGGGGAGAGGGACTGAAGCTTTCTTT.

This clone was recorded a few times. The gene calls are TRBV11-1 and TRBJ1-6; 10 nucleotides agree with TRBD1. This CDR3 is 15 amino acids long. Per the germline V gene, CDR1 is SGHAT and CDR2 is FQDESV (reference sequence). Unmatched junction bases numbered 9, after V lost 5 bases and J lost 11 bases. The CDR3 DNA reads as TGTGCCAGCAGCGGTTCCGGGACAGGGGATGCACCCCTCCACTTT. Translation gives CASSGSGTGDAPLHF.

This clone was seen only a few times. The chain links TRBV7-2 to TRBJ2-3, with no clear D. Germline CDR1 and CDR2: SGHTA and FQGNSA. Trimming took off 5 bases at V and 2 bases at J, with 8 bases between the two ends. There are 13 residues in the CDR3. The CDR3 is CASSVGNTDTQYF. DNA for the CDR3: TGTGCCAGCAGCGTTGGGAACACAGATACGCAGTATTTT.

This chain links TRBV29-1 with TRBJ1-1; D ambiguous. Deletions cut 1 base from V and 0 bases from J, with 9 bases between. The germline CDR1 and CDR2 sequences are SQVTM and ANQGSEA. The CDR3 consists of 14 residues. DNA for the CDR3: TGCAGCGTTGAAGTCTCGAACATGAACACTGAAGCTTTCTTT. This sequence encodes CSVEVSNMNTEAFF.

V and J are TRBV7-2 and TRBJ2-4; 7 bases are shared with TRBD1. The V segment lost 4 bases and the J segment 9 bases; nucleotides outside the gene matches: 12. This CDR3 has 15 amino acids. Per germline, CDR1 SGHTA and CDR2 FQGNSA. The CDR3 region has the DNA TGTGCCAGCAGCTATGGACAGGTGGGGACGGGCATTCAGTACTTC. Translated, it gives CASSYGQVGTGIQYF. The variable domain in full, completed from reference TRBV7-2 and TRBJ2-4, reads GAGVSQSPSNKVTEKGKDVELRCDPISGHTALYWYRQSLGQGLEFLIYFQGNSAPDKSGLPSDRFSAERTGGSVSTLTIQRTQQEDSAVYLCASSYGQVGTGIQYFGAGTRLSVL.

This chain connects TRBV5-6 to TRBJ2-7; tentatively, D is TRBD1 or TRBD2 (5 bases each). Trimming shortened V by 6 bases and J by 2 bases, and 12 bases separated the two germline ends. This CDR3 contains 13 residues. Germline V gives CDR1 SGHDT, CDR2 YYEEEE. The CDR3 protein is CASTRGPAYEQYF. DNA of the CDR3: TGTGCCAGCACCCGGGGACCAGCCTACGAGCAGTACTTC. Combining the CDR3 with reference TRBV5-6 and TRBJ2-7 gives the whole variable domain DAGVTQSPTHLIKTRGQQVTLRCSPKSGHDTVSWYQQALGQGPQFIFQYYEEEERQRGNFPDRFSGHQFPNYSSELNVNALLLGDSALYLCASTRGPAYEQYFGPGTRLTVT.

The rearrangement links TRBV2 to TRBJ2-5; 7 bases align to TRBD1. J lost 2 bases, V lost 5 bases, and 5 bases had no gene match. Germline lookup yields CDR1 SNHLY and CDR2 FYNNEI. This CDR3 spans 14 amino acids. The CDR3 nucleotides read TGTGCCAGCAGTCGTCAGGGGGTTCAAGAGACCCAGTACTTC. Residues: CASSRQGVQETQYF.

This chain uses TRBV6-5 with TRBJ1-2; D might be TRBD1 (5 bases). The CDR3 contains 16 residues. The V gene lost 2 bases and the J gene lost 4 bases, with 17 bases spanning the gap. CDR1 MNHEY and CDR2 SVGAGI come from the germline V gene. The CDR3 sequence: CASSYQRWQDTYGYTF. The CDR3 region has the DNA TGTGCCAGCAGTTACCAAAGGTGGCAGGACACCTATGGCTACACCTTC.

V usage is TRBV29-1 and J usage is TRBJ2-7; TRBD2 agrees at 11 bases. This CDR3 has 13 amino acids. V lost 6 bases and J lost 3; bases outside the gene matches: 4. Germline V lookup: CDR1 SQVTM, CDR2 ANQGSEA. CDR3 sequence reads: CSVTSGENYEQYF. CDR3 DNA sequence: TGCAGCGTGACTAGCGGGGAAAACTACGAGCAGTACTTC.

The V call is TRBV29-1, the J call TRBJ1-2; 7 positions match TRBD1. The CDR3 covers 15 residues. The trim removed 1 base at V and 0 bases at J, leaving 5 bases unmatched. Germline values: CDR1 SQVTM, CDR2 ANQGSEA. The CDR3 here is CSVEATGETNYGYTF. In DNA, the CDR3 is TGCAGCGTTGAAGCCACAGGGGAAACTAACTATGGCTACACCTTC.

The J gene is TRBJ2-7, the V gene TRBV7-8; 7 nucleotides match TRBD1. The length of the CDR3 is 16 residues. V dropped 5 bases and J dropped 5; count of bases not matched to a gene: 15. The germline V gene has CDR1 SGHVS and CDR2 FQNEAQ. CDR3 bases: TGTGCCAGCAGCCCTCTCCCCGACAGGGTGCGACACGAGCAGTACTTC. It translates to CASSPLPDRVRHEQYF.

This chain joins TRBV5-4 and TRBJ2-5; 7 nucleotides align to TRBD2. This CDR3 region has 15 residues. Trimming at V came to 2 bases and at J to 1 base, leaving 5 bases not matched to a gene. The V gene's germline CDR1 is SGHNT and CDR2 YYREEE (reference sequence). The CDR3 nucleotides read TGTGCCAGCAGCTTAGGGACTAATCCCCAAGAGACCCAGTACTTC. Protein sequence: CASSLGTNPQETQYF.

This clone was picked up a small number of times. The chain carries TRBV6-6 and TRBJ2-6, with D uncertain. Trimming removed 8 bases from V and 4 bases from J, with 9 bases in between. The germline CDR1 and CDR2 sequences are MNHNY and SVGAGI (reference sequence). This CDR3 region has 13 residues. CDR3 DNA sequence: TGTGCCAGCTTATTTGCCGGGGCCAACGTCCTGACTTTC. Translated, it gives CASLFAGANVLTF.

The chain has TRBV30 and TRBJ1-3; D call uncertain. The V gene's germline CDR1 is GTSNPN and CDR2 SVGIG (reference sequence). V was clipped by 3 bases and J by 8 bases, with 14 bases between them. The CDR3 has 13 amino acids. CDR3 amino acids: CAWRGNGYHTIYF. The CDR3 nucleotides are TGTGCCTGGAGGGGAAACGGCTACCACACCATATATTTT.

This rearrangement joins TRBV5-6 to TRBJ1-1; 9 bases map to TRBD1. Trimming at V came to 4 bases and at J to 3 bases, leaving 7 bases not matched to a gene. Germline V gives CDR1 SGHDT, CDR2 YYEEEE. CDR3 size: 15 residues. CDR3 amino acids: CASSKSGTGYTEAFF. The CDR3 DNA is TGTGCCAGCAGCAAATCCGGGACAGGGTACACTGAAGCTTTCTTT.

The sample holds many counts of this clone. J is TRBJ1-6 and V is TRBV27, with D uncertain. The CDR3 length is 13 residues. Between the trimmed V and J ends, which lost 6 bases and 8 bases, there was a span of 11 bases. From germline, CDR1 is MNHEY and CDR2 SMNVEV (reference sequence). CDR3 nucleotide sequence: TGTGCCAGCAGGATAACGAGTCATTCACCCCTCCACTTT. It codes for CASRITSHSPLHF.

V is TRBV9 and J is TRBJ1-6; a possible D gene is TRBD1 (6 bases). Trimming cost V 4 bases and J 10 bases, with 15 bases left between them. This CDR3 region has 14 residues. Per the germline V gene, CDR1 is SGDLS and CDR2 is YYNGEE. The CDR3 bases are TGTGCCAGCAGCCCAACAGGGCAAGGGTCACCCCTCCACTTT. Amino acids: CASSPTGQGSPLHF.

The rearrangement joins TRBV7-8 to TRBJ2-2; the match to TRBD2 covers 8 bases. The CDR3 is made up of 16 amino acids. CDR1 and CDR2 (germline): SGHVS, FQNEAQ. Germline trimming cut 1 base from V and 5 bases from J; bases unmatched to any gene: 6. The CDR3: CASSLVGLGATGELFF. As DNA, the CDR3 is TGTGCCAGCAGCTTAGTGGGACTAGGGGCGACCGGGGAGCTGTTTTTT.

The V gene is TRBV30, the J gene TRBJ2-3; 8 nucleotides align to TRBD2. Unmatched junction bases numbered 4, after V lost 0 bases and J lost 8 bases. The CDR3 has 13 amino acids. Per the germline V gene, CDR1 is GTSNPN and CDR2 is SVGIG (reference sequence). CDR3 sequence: CAWSVGGAGTQYF. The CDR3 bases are TGTGCCTGGAGTGTCGGGGGGGCCGGTACGCAGTATTTT. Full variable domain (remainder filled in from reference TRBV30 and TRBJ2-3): SQTIHQWPATLVQPVGSPLSLECTVEGTSNPNLYWYRQAAGRGLQLLFYSVGIGQISSEVPQNLSASRPQDRQFILSSKKLLLSDSGFYLCAWSVGGAGTQYFGPGTRLTVL.

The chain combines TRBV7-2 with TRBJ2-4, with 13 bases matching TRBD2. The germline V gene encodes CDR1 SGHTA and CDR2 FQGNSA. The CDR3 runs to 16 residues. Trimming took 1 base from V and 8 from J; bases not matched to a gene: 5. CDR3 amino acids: CASSLGTSGGGDIQYF. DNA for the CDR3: TGTGCCAGCAGCTTAGGGACTAGCGGGGGTGGGGACATTCAGTACTTC.

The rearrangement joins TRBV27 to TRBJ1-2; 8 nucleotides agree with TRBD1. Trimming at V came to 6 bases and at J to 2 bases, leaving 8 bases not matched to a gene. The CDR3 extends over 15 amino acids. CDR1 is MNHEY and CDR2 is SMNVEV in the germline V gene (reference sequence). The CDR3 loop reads CASRIRQGRNYGYTF. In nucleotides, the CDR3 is TGTGCCAGCAGAATAAGACAGGGGCGGAACTATGGCTACACCTTC.

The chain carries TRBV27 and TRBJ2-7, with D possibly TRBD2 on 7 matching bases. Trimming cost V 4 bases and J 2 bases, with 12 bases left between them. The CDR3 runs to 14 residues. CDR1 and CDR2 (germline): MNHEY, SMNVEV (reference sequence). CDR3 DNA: TGTGCCAGCAGTTGGACGGGGGGCCCCTACGAGCAGTACTTC. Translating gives CASSWTGGPYEQYF.

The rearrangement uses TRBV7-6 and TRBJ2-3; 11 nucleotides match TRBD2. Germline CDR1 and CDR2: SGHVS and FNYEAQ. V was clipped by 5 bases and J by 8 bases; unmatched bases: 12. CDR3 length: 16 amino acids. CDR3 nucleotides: TGTGCCAGCAGCCTCCCTATAGCGGGGGGGTTGGGTACGCAGTATTTT. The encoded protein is CASSLPIAGGLGTQYF.

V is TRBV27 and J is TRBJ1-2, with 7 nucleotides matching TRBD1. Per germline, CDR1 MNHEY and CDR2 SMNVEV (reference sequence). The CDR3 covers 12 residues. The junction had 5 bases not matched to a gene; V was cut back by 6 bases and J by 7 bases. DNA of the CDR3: TGTGCCAGCAGAGGACAGGTGGTTGGCTACACCTTC. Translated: CASRGQVVGYTF.

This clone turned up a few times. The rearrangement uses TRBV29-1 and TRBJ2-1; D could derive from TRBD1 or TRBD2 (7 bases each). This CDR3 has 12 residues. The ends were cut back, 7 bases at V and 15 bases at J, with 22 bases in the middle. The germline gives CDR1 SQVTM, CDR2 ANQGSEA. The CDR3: CSALQGQTGGFF. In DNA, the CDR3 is TGCAGCGCCCTGCAGGGACAGACGGGAGGGTTCTTC.

Here the CDR3 reads CAWSWTNTEAFF. CDR3 in DNA: TGTGCCTGGAGTTGGACGAACACTGAAGCTTTCTTT. The gene calls are TRBV30 and TRBJ1-1; D remains unclear. The CDR3 spans 12 residues. Germline V CDR1 and CDR2: GTSNPN, SVGIG (reference sequence). V shed 2 bases and J shed 1 base, with 5 bases lying between them.

CDR3 sequence: CASSYPTGSGNTIYF. The CDR3 DNA follows: TGTGCCAGCAGCTACCCAACGGGCTCTGGAAACACCATATATTTT. V gene TRBV5-6 combines with J gene TRBJ1-3; D is undetermined. This CDR3 comprises 15 residues. The V and J ends lost 3 bases and 0 bases respectively, with 10 bases between them. Germline V gene sequence: CDR1 SGHDT, CDR2 YYEEEE.

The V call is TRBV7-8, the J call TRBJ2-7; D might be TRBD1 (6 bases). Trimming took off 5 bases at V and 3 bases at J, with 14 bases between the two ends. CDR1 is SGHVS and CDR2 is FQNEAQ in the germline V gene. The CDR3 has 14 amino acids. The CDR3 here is CASSLTGYLYEQYF. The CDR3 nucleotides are TGTGCCAGCAGCCTCACAGGGTACCTCTACGAGCAGTACTTC.